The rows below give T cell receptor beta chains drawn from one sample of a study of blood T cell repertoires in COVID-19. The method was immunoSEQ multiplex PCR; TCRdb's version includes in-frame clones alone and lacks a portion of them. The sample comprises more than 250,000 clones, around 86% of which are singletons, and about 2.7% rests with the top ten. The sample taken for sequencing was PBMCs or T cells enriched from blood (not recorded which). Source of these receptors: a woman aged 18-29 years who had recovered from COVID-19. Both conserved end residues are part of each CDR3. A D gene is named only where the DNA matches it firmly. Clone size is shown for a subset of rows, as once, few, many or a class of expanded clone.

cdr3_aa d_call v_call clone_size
CASSFEGTPDTQYF . TRBV5-1 .
CASSLGSGQVQSYGYTF TRBD1 TRBV7-2 .
CASSSVQTGGETEAFF TRBD1 TRBV5-1 .
CASSFNPTGVGETQYF TRBD1 TRBV7-2 .
CASSPGLAGYNEQFF TRBD2 TRBV11-2 .
CASRAGEFNEQFF TRBD2 TRBV28 .
CATSRDRRLNEWNEQFF . TRBV15 .
CASSQDGEREGPYNEQFF TRBD2 TRBV4-2 .
CASSLFTADTQYF . TRBV5-6 .
CASSLDLGNPLAKNIQYF . TRBV11-2 .
CASQRSGNAGELFF TRBD2 TRBV6-5 .
CATSRSGTVNEKLFF TRBD1 TRBV15 .
CASSDQTGSGPQHF TRBD1 TRBV5-6 .
CASSLGAAEETQYF . TRBV13 .
CASSLAITGRRETQYF . TRBV7-2 once
CASNPTSITDTQYF TRBD2 TRBV7-9 .
CASSRGQGVNTEAFF TRBD1 TRBV25-1 .